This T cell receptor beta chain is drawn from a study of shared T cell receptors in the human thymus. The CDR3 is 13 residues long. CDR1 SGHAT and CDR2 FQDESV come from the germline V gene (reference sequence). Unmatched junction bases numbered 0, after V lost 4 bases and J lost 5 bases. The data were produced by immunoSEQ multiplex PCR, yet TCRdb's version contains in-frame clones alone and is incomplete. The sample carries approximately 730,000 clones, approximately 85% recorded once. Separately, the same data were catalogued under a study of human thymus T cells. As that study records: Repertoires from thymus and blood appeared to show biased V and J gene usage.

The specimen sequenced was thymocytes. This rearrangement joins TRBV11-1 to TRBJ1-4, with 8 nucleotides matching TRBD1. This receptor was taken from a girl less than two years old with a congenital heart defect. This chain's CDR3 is CASSYRGNEKLFF. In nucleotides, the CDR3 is TGTGCCAGCAGCTACAGGGGGAATGAAAAACTGTTTTTT.